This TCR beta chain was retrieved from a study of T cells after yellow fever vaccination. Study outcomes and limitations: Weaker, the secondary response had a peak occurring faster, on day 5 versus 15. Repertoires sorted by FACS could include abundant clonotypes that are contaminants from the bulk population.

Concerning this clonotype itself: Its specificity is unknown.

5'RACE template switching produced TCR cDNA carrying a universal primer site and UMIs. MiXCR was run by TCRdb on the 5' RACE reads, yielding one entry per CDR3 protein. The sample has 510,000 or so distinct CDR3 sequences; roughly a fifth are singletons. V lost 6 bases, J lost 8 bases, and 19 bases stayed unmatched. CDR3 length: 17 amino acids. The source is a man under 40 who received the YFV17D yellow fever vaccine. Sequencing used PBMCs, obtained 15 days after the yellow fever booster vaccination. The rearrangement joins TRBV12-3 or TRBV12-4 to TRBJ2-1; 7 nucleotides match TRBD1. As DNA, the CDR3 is TGTGCCAGCAGGCAGCCGCACAGGGGTCGGGATACAGATGAGCAGTTCTTC. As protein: CASRQPHRGRDTDEQFF.